The next 18 T cell receptor beta chains were all read from a single sample in a study of metastatic and nonmetastatic thyroid tumors. TCRdb reprocessed the PCR reads using MiXCR. The sample shows 50,000 to 70,000 clones, 4% to 4.5% of them seen only once. No treatment of any kind had been given to any patient before thyroid surgery. The sequencing input was blood. These TCRs come from a female donor with papillary thyroid cancer or a benign thyroid nodule (not recorded which). Some clones in this sample may be carry-over from other donors' samples.

This clone was seen a handful of times. The junction departs from germline at one end; a sequencing error may be responsible. This chain links TRBV7-2 with TRBJ2-7; tentative D call: TRBD1 (6 bases). The germline V gene encodes CDR1 SGHTA and CDR2 FQGNSA. The CDR3 has 12 residues. The CDR3 nucleotides are TGTGCCAGCAGCTACCTCACAGGGCCATCCCTCTTC. It translates to CASSYLTGPSLF.

This clone was detected ten times or more. The rearrangement uses TRBV7-9 and TRBJ2-1, with D perhaps TRBD1 (6 bases). The CDR3 has 15 amino acids. Germline V CDR1 and CDR2: SEHNR, FQNEAQ (reference sequence). V shed 1 base and J shed 4 bases, with 11 bases lying between them. CDR3 protein: CASSLETGQYNEQFF. The CDR3 DNA sequence: TGTGCCAGCAGCTTAGAAACAGGGCAGTACAATGAGCAGTTCTTC. Filled out from reference TRBV7-9 and TRBJ2-1, the complete variable domain reads DTGVSQNPRHKITKRGQNVTFRCDPISEHNRLYWYRQTLGQGPEFLTYFQNEAQLEKSRLLSDRFSAERPKGSFSTLEIQRTEQGDSAMYLCASSLETGQYNEQFFGPGTRLTVL.

This clone has only a few counts. At one end the junction does not follow the germline gene, possibly because of a read error. The genes are TRBV11-2 and TRBJ1-2, with TRBD1 matching over 10 bases. Germline CDR1 is SGHAT and CDR2 is FQNNGV. This CDR3 has 16 residues. The CDR3 sequence is CASSSYRDRGLYCYTF. CDR3 sequence (DNA): TGTGCCAGCAGCTCCTACCGGGACAGGGGACTCTATTGCTACACCTTC.

At least ten counts were recorded for this clone. The genes are TRBV2 and TRBJ2-1; a weak D match, TRBD2 (6 bases). V gave up 4 bases and J gave up 6 bases, with 16 bases separating them. From germline, CDR1 is SNHLY and CDR2 FYNNEI. CDR3 length: 15 residues. The CDR3 loop reads CASSAQRAQGNEQFF. The DNA of the CDR3 is TGTGCCAGCAGTGCCCAGCGGGCTCAGGGCAATGAGCAGTTCTTC.

This clone was picked up many times. The V call is TRBV19, the J call TRBJ1-1; 11 positions agree with TRBD1. The trim removed 3 bases at V and 7 bases at J, leaving 7 bases unmatched. Per the germline V gene, CDR1 is LNHDA and CDR2 is SQIVND (reference sequence). The CDR3 runs 15 residues. CDR3 region: CASSIGDRGRDEAFF. The CDR3 DNA is TGTGCCAGTAGTATCGGGGACAGGGGGAGGGATGAAGCTTTCTTT.

This clone was seen at least ten times. The chain joins TRBV6-5 to TRBJ1-4; D ambiguous. The CDR3 length is 16 residues. The V gene's germline CDR1 is MNHEY and CDR2 SVGAGI. V was pared by 0 bases and J by 4 bases, with 12 bases between. The CDR3 here is CASSYSTGWDNEKLFF. Here the CDR3 DNA reads TGTGCCAGCAGTTACTCGACGGGGTGGGATAATGAAAAACTGTTTTTT.

On this clone: Sequence at one end of the junction differs from germline and may be a read error. The CDR3 DNA is TGTGCCAGCAAGGGTATAGTGAACACTGAAGCATTCTTT. Amino acids: CASKGIVNTEAFF. This sequence joins TRBV6-1 and TRBJ1-1; D is undetermined. Germline-derived CDR1 and CDR2 are MNHNS and SASEGT. This CDR3 contains 13 residues.

Worth noting for this clone: Since a much larger clone is just one base distant, this may be a read error. The final CDR3 position lacks the conserved phenylalanine or tryptophan, pointing to a likely read error. V usage is TRBV5-6 and J usage is TRBJ1-2; a weak D match, TRBD1 (6 bases). Trimming took off 2 bases at V and 4 bases at J, with 12 bases between the two ends. The CDR3 has 14 residues. CDR1 and CDR2 from the germline V gene are SGHDT and YYEEEE. CDR3 bases: TGTGCCAGCAGCTTCCTAGGGGGAGGCTATGGCTACACCATC. Protein product: CASSFLGGGYGYTI.

This clone was detected ten times or more. The CDR3 bases are TGCGCCAGCAGCCAAGAGGGGGCACAGGGAGGCTATGGCTACACCTTC. Translating gives CASSQEGAQGGYGYTF. The gene calls are TRBV4-1 and TRBJ1-2; D might be TRBD1 (6 bases). The CDR3 is made up of 16 amino acids. The germline V gene encodes CDR1 MGHRA and CDR2 YSYEKL. Trimming took 0 bases from V and 4 from J, leaving 15 bases between them.

There are a few counts of this clone. The chain links TRBV6-1 to TRBJ1-6; D perhaps matches TRBD1 (6 bases). V shed 8 bases and J shed 5 bases, with 10 bases lying between them. The CDR3 is 13 amino acids. CDR1 and CDR2 (germline): MNHNS, SASEGT. The CDR3 loop is CASGAGDNSPLHF. The CDR3 coding sequence is TGTGCCAGCGGGGCAGGGGATAATTCACCCCTCCACTTT.

This clone was seen at least ten times. The rearrangement joins TRBV2 to TRBJ2-1; the match to TRBD1 covers 8 bases. V trimming: 7 bases; J trimming: 8 bases; junction bases outside the gene matches: 10. This CDR3 spans 14 amino acids. Germline-derived CDR1 and CDR2 are SNHLY and FYNNEI. The CDR3 DNA is TGTGCCAGCACCCAGGGGGCGCGGAACTATGAGCAGTTCTTC. Protein: CASTQGARNYEQFF.

This clone has ten or more counts. The chain has TRBV6-2 or TRBV6-3 and TRBJ2-2, with 7 bases matching TRBD1. Trimming at V came to 5 bases and at J to 4 bases, leaving 4 bases not matched to a gene. This CDR3 contains 14 residues. The germline V gene encodes CDR1 MNHEY and CDR2 SVGEGT. The CDR3 reads CASSMGQTTGELFF. The CDR3 nucleotides read TGTGCCAGCAGTATGGGACAGACCACCGGGGAGCTGTTTTTT.

In DNA, the CDR3 is TGTGCCAGCAGCTCCTGGCGAAGGGGGACAGGCTTAGCGGGAGCCACAGATACGCAGTATTTT. Its protein is CASSSWRRGTGLAGATDTQYF. The gene calls are TRBV7-3 and TRBJ2-3; D perhaps matches TRBD2 (9 bases). The length of the CDR3 is 21 residues. The germline CDR1 and CDR2 sequences are SGHTA and FQGTGA. Deletions cut 4 bases from V and 2 bases from J, with 31 bases between.

V gene TRBV19 combines with J gene TRBJ2-5, with no clear D. The DNA end is a closer match to TRBJ2-1, so the J assignment may be wrong. Per germline, CDR1 LNHDA and CDR2 SQIVND (reference sequence). CDR3 length: 12 residues. The CDR3 protein is CASSIDHNEQFF. The CDR3 DNA is TGTGCCAGTAGTATAGATCATAATGAGCAGTTCTTC.

This clone was detected ten times or more. The chain combines TRBV5-1 with TRBJ1-1, with 7 bases matching TRBD1. The V segment lost 0 bases and the J segment 0 bases; nucleotides outside the gene matches: 5. In germline, CDR1 is SGHRS, CDR2 YFSETQ. This CDR3 has 16 amino acids. The CDR3 loop reads CASSLGQGDMNTEAFF. DNA of the CDR3: TGCGCCAGCAGCTTGGGACAGGGCGACATGAACACTGAAGCTTTCTTT.

The V and J genes are TRBV11-2 and TRBJ1-2; 10 positions agree with TRBD1. With V trimmed by 5 bases and J by 6 bases, 12 bases remained unmatched. CDR3 length: 16 residues. Germline CDR1 is SGHAT and CDR2 is FQNNGV. CDR3 bases: TGTGCCAGCAGCCATCCGGGACAGGGGTTACGACATGGCTACACCTTC. This encodes CASSHPGQGLRHGYTF.

This clone was recorded many times. The rearrangement links TRBV7-3 to TRBJ2-3, with D unresolved. V lost 5 bases and J 4 bases, leaving 10 bases between the germline ends. The CDR3 contains 13 residues. CDR1 and CDR2 (germline): SGHTA, FQGTGA. The CDR3 coding sequence is TGTGCCAGCAGCCCCGGGTCGGCAGATACGCAGTATTTT. Its translation: CASSPGSADTQYF.

J is TRBJ2-5 and V is TRBV10-3; a weak D match, TRBD1 (6 bases). The CDR3 contains 13 residues. The V end was cut by 10 bases, the J end by 2 bases, with 14 bases between. Germline CDR1 and CDR2: ENHRY and SYGVKD. CDR3 DNA sequence: TGTGCCACAACAGGGTCGGGTCAAGAGACCCAGTACTTC. This encodes CATTGSGQETQYF.